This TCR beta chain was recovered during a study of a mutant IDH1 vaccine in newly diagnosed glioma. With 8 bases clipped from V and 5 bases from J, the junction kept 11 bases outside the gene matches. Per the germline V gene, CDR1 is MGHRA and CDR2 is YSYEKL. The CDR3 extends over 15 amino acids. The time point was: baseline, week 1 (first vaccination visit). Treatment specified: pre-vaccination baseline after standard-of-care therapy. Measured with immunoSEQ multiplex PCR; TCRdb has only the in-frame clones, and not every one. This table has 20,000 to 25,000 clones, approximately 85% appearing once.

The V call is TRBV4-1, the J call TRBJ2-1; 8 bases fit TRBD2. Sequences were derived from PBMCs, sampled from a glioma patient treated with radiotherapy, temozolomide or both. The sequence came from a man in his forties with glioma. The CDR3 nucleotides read TGCGCCAGCCGCCTTCCCGGGGGGGGCCACAATGAGCAGTTCTTC. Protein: CASRLPGGGHNEQFF.